What follows are 20 T cell receptor beta chains derived from one specimen sequenced in a study of shared clonotypes between healthy human individuals. Libraries were prepared by immunoSEQ multiplex PCR; TCRdb keeps only in-frame clonotypes and omits some of them. The table records some 1 million clones, approximately 72% of them present only once. The specimen sequenced was memory CD4+ T cells sorted from blood. The sample's subset: CD45RA-negative fraction. The receptors shown here come from a man younger than 35 in good health.

This sequence joins TRBV9 and TRBJ2-4; 8 positions match TRBD1. Per germline, CDR1 SGDLS and CDR2 YYNGEE. The CDR3 sequence is 16 residues long. Unmatched junction bases numbered 7, after V lost 4 bases and J lost 1 base. The CDR3 is CASSTPGGYAKNIQYF. DNA of the CDR3: TGTGCCAGCAGCACCCCAGGGGGCTACGCCAAAAACATTCAGTACTTC.

The chain links TRBV6-6 to TRBJ1-1, with D uncertain. The V and J ends lost 2 bases and 4 bases respectively, with 8 bases between them. From germline, CDR1 is MNHNY and CDR2 SVGAGI (reference sequence). The CDR3 spans 13 residues. The CDR3 loop is CASSYVQSTEAFF. In nucleotides, the CDR3 is TGTGCCAGCAGTTACGTACAGAGCACTGAAGCTTTCTTT.

This clone was picked up a small number of times. The rearrangement joins TRBV6-5 to TRBJ2-7, with 8 nucleotides matching TRBD2. The germline CDR1 and CDR2 sequences are MNHEY and SVGAGI. V trimming: 6 bases; J trimming: 4 bases; junction bases outside the gene matches: 11. The length of the CDR3 is 15 residues. DNA for the CDR3: TGTGCCAGCAGCCCCCCTGGCGGGAGGTCTTACGAGCAGTACTTC. Protein product: CASSPPGGRSYEQYF.

This clone was detected a few times. Within the sample, other DNA sequences also encode this same CDR3. The chain links TRBV4-1 to TRBJ1-2; D call uncertain. The CDR3 sequence is 14 residues long. Germline loops: CDR1 MGHRA, CDR2 YSYEKL. V dropped 1 base and J dropped 5 bases, with 11 bases sitting between them. The CDR3 sequence is CASSQALGGYGYTF. The CDR3 DNA reads TGCGCCAGCAGCCAAGCTCTGGGTGGGTATGGCTACACCTTC.

The DNA for the CDR3 is TGTGCCAGCAGCTTAGACCCTGGGTACCAGCAGTACTTC. Protein: CASSLDPGYQQYF. V is TRBV11-1 and J is TRBJ2-7; D not certain. Germline V lookup: CDR1 SGHAT, CDR2 FQDESV (reference sequence). This CDR3 region has 13 residues. The ends were cut back, 1 base at V and 8 bases at J, with 12 bases in the middle.

In its sample, this clone was seen once. This chain links TRBV11-2 with TRBJ2-7; the D gene is possibly TRBD1 (6 bases). V was clipped by 8 bases and J by 7 bases, with 21 bases between them. Germline V lookup: CDR1 SGHAT, CDR2 FQNNGV. The CDR3 spans 14 residues. The CDR3 spells CASSSVQGRGEQYF. DNA for the CDR3: TGTGCCAGCTCGTCGGTACAGGGTCGTGGAGAGCAGTACTTC.

The rearrangement joins TRBV5-1 to TRBJ1-4; a possible D gene is TRBD1 (6 bases). Per germline, CDR1 SGHRS and CDR2 YFSETQ. The CDR3 runs to 16 residues. The chain's CDR3 is CDSPGGPWTDNEKLFF. The CDR3 region has the DNA TGCGACAGTCCCGGGGGGCCCTGGACGGATAATGAAAAACTGTTTTTT.

This rearrangement joins TRBV15 to TRBJ2-7, with TRBD1 matching over 8 bases. With 6 bases clipped from V and 2 bases from J, the junction kept 6 bases outside the gene matches. Germline V gives CDR1 LNHNV, CDR2 YYDKDF (reference sequence). The CDR3 covers 14 residues. CDR3 sequence (DNA): TGTGCCACCAGACTTGACAGGGGCCCCTACGAGCAGTACTTC. Translated: CATRLDRGPYEQYF.

The chain uses TRBV19 and TRBJ2-6; the D gene is possibly TRBD1 (7 bases). Germline assignment: CDR1 LNHDA and CDR2 SQIVND (reference sequence). The CDR3 length is 17 residues. V was clipped by 3 bases and J by 0 bases, with 12 bases between them. The CDR3, as DNA: TGTGCCAGTAGTATTGCGGGACAGACCTCTGGGGCCAACGTCCTGACTTTC. Translating gives CASSIAGQTSGANVLTF. The full variable domain, in which reference TRBV19 and TRBJ2-6 provide the parts outside the CDR3, is DGGITQSPKYLFRKEGQNVTLSCEQNLNHDAMYWYRQDPGQGLRLIYYSQIVNDFQKGDIAEGYSVSREKKESFPLTVTSAQKNPTAFYLCASSIAGQTSGANVLTFGAGSRLTVL.

This chain uses TRBV2 with TRBJ2-5, with D unresolved. The V gene lost 3 bases and the J gene lost 3 bases, with 11 bases spanning the gap. The CDR3 totals 14 residues. Per the germline V gene, CDR1 is SNHLY and CDR2 is FYNNEI. CDR3 nucleotides: TGTGCCAGCAGTGATTGGGAAAGGGAAGAGACCCAGTACTTC. Amino acid sequence: CASSDWEREETQYF.

The J gene is TRBJ1-2, the V gene TRBV7-9, with no clear D. V lost 5 bases and J lost 2, with 12 bases in between. The CDR3 spans 14 residues. Germline loops: CDR1 SEHNR, CDR2 FQNEAQ (reference sequence). The CDR3 loop reads CASSPLEENYGYTF. The CDR3, as DNA: TGTGCCAGCAGCCCGTTGGAGGAGAACTATGGCTACACCTTC.

The chain couples TRBV7-2 to TRBJ2-1; 8 bases agree with TRBD2. The CDR3 length is 14 residues. Per the germline V gene, CDR1 is SGHTA and CDR2 is FQGNSA. The V segment lost 3 bases and the J segment 6 bases; nucleotides outside the gene matches: 4. The CDR3 here is CASSFLLAANEQFF. Written as DNA, the CDR3 is TGTGCCAGCAGCTTTTTACTAGCGGCCAATGAGCAGTTCTTC.

With respect to this clone: Other DNA sequences in the sample encode the same CDR3. This chain connects TRBV5-1 to TRBJ2-5; D possibly corresponds to TRBD1 (6 bases). This CDR3 contains 14 residues. Germline CDR1 is SGHRS and CDR2 is YFSETQ. Trimming left V 0 bases short and J 2 bases short, with 8 bases between. In DNA form, the CDR3 reads TGCGCCAGCAGCTTGGGGACAGTACAAGAGACCCAGTACTTC. Its protein is CASSLGTVQETQYF.

This chain links TRBV30 with TRBJ1-1; D ambiguous. This CDR3 spans 11 amino acids. The V gene's germline CDR1 is GTSNPN and CDR2 SVGIG (reference sequence). Trimming stripped 1 base from V and 7 bases from J, with 7 bases between. The CDR3, as DNA: TGTGCCTGGAGTGGGGGATTTGAAGCTTTCTTT. Its protein is CAWSGGFEAFF.

This sequence joins TRBV13 and TRBJ2-1; D tentatively fits TRBD1 or TRBD2 (5 bases each). The CDR3 sequence is 15 residues long. The germline CDR1 and CDR2 sequences are PRHDT and FYEKMQ (reference sequence). V lost 3 bases, J lost 1 base, and 10 bases lay in between. CDR3 in amino acids: CASSLERTSYNEQFF. The DNA of the CDR3 is TGTGCCAGCAGCTTGGAGCGGACATCCTACAATGAGCAGTTCTTC.

The chain couples TRBV9 to TRBJ1-6, with 9 positions matching TRBD1. This CDR3 has 15 residues. The germline V gene encodes CDR1 SGDLS and CDR2 YYNGEE. Trimming at V came to 3 bases and at J to 10 bases, leaving 8 bases not matched to a gene. The CDR3 DNA sequence: TGTGCCAGCAGCGCGGGGACAGGGAGAACCTCACCCCTCCACTTT. Its protein product is CASSAGTGRTSPLHF.

The chain links TRBV10-3 to TRBJ2-6; TRBD2 matches at 7 bases. Germline CDR1 and CDR2: ENHRY and SYGVKD. The CDR3 length is 16 residues. V trimming: 0 bases; J trimming: 2 bases; junction bases outside the gene matches: 1. The CDR3 spells CAISESGRAGANVLTF. The CDR3 DNA reads as TGTGCCATCAGTGAGTCGGGGAGGGCTGGGGCCAACGTCCTGACTTTC.

The J gene is TRBJ1-2, the V gene TRBV5-5, with D unresolved. Trimming removed 0 bases at V and 1 base at J, with 4 bases between. This CDR3 contains 13 residues. Germline V lookup: CDR1 SGHKS, CDR2 YYEKEE (reference sequence). CDR3 DNA: TGTGCCAGCAGCTTGGAGTTTAACTATGGCTACACCTTC. Its translation is CASSLEFNYGYTF.

Here the CDR3 reads CASSLTGQGNSPLHF. In DNA, the CDR3 is TGTGCCAGCAGCTTAACCGGACAGGGTAATTCACCCCTCCACTTT. The V call is TRBV7-3, the J call TRBJ1-6, with 8 bases matching TRBD1. Germline CDR1 SGHTA, CDR2 FQGTGA. CDR3 size: 15 residues. The trim removed 0 bases at V and 6 bases at J, leaving 1 base unmatched.

The chain employs TRBV5-1 and TRBJ2-6; no clear D. Trimming took off 4 bases at V and 4 bases at J, with 9 bases between the two ends. This CDR3 comprises 14 residues. Germline V gene sequence: CDR1 SGHRS, CDR2 YFSETQ. The chain's CDR3 is CASSGIAGANVLTF. For the CDR3, the DNA is TGCGCCAGCAGCGGGATTGCGGGGGCCAACGTCCTGACTTTC.